The 10 T cell receptor beta chains reported below all come from one sample, sequenced in a study of T-cell reconstitution after alpha-beta-depleted transplantation in children. Library preparation (for TCRbeta) was performed with unique molecular identifiers. Via MiXCR, TCRdb re-called the PCR reads, giving one row per CDR3 protein. The table lists around 180,000 distinct CDR3 sequences, around 10% of them singletons. Here the sequenced sample was PBMCs, taken before TCRalphabeta/CD19-depleted stem cell transplant. Every receptor here comes from a boy aged 2 to 10 with acute myeloid leukemia, due to receive a stem cell transplant.

Comments on this clonotype: A much larger clone lies a single base off, so this may be a read error. V usage is TRBV13 and J usage is TRBJ2-5; no firm D call. The CDR3 runs 11 residues. Looked up from germline, CDR1 is PRHDT and CDR2 is FYEKMQ (reference sequence). DNA for the CDR3: TGTGTCAGCAGCGACCAAGAGACCCAGTACTTC. It yields the protein CVSSDQETQYF.

In its sample, this clonotype was seen many times. The chain employs TRBV20-1 and TRBJ2-7; 8 bases are a match to TRBD2. CDR3 size: 15 residues. Germline CDR1 DFQATT, CDR2 SNEGSKA (reference sequence). The trim removed 3 bases at V and 2 bases at J, leaving 9 bases unmatched. CDR3 in amino acids: CSASGGGSKPYEQYF. The CDR3 coding sequence is TGCAGTGCTAGCGGCGGGGGGAGCAAGCCCTACGAGCAGTACTTC.

On this clonotype itself: This may be a read error, as it is one base from a much larger clone. The chain recombines TRBV12-3 or TRBV12-4 with TRBJ1-2; tentatively, D is TRBD1 (6 bases). This CDR3 is built from 14 residues. CDR3 coding DNA: TGTGCCAGCAGTTTTCGGGTCGGGGGCTATGGCGACACCTTC. This codes for CASSFRVGGYGDTF.

This clonotype was seen repeatedly, ten times or more. V and J are TRBV12-3 or TRBV12-4 and TRBJ2-3; TRBD2 aligns across 11 bases. The CDR3 is 17 amino acids. The V segment lost 5 bases and the J segment 3 bases; nucleotides outside the gene matches: 10. CDR3 region: CASSRQATSGMTDTQYF. The CDR3 DNA sequence: TGTGCCAGCAGTCGCCAGGCGACTAGCGGGATGACAGATACGCAGTATTTT.

Ten or more counts support this clonotype. The gene calls are TRBV7-2 and TRBJ2-7; no reliable D call. This CDR3 contains 14 residues. The V gene lost 1 base and the J gene lost 0 bases, with 7 bases spanning the gap. Germline V gene sequence: CDR1 SGHTA, CDR2 FQGNSA. Written as DNA, the CDR3 is TGTGCCAGCAGCTTAGATCACTTCTCCTACGAGCAGTACTTC. Translated: CASSLDHFSYEQYF.

The V call is TRBV7-3, the J call TRBJ2-5; no reliable D call. The CDR3 is 17 residues long. Between the trimmed V and J ends, which lost 2 bases and 5 bases, there was a span of 21 bases. Germline V gives CDR1 SGHTA, CDR2 FQGTGA. The CDR3 DNA reads as TGTGCCAGCAGCTTAGAAGTCTCGACGGCAGCGATGGAGACCCAGTACTTC. This gives the protein CASSLEVSTAAMETQYF.

The table lists this clonotype with many counts. CDR3 sequence: CASSLEGHLQETQYF. The CDR3 DNA is TGTGCCAGCAGCTTGGAGGGACACCTCCAAGAGACCCAGTACTTC. V and J are TRBV11-1 and TRBJ2-5; tentatively, D is TRBD1 or TRBD2 (6 bases each). The germline CDR1 and CDR2 sequences are SGHAT and FQDESV (reference sequence). This CDR3 contains 15 residues. Trimming stripped 3 bases from V and 1 base from J, with 12 bases between.

This clonotype was detected many times. The chain is built from TRBV5-6 and TRBJ1-5; D remains ambiguous. Germline V gene sequence: CDR1 SGHDT, CDR2 YYEEEE. V lost 2 bases and J 3 bases, leaving 3 bases between the germline ends. The CDR3 covers 12 residues. In DNA form, the CDR3 reads TGTGCCAGCAGCTTTTTCAATCAGCCCCAGCATTTT. Its protein is CASSFFNQPQHF.

The chain uses TRBV12-3 or TRBV12-4 and TRBJ1-1; possibly TRBD1 for D (6 bases). The CDR3 totals 16 residues. The V gene lost 2 bases and the J gene lost 1 base, with 14 bases spanning the gap. CDR3 amino acids: CASSLISGHKNTEAFF. The DNA for the CDR3 is TGTGCCAGCAGTTTAATATCGGGACATAAGAACACTGAAGCTTTCTTT.

This clonotype was picked up many times. The V and J genes are TRBV12-3 or TRBV12-4 and TRBJ1-5; TRBD1 agrees at 9 bases. The CDR3 sequence is 15 residues long. Germline trimming cut 4 bases from V and 7 bases from J; bases unmatched to any gene: 8. The CDR3 reads CASSSSGTGRQPQHF. In nucleotides, the CDR3 is TGTGCCAGCAGTTCCTCCGGGACAGGGAGACAGCCCCAGCATTTT.